This T cell receptor beta chain was retrieved from a study of blood T cell repertoires in COVID-19. Assay used: immunoSEQ multiplex PCR; TCRdb lists only in-frame clones, some missing. The data show around 150,000 clones, about 88% seen once. This clone has just one count. Sequencing was carried out using peripheral blood. This TCR came from a man in his forties with acute or convalescent COVID-19.

The CDR3 is CASSDRARLTKGQFF. DNA of the CDR3: TGTGCCAGCAGTGATAGGGCTAGGCTGACTAAGGGGCAGTTCTTC. V is TRBV2 and J is TRBJ2-1; D is perhaps TRBD2 (5 bases). The CDR3 sequence is 15 residues long. Germline assignment: CDR1 SNHLY and CDR2 FYNNEI. Trimming took 3 bases from V and 12 from J, leaving 21 bases between them.